Below, 21 T cell receptor beta chains from the same sample are listed, as sequenced in a study of blood T cell repertoires in COVID-19. The repertoire was sequenced with immunoSEQ multiplex PCR; TCRdb's copy has only in-frame clones and lacks some. This sample carries tens of thousands of clones, about four fifths of them seen once, and the ten largest clones take around 5%. The sample was peripheral blood. These receptors were obtained from a human donor in a cohort sampled during active COVID-19.

This chain uses TRBV18 with TRBJ1-1; D perhaps matches TRBD1 (6 bases). The CDR3 contains 15 residues. Trimming removed 0 bases at V and 4 bases at J, with 12 bases between. Germline V gives CDR1 KGHSH, CDR2 LQKENI. CDR3 protein: CASSPPRRGGTEAFF. The CDR3 DNA sequence: TGTGCCAGCTCACCACCTCGGAGGGGGGGCACTGAAGCTTTCTTT.

The sample holds a few counts of this clone. The chain links TRBV25-1 to TRBJ2-7; 16 bases map to TRBD2. From germline, CDR1 is MGHDK and CDR2 SYGVNS. The ends lost 7 bases at V and 8 bases at J; junction bases unmatched: 5. The CDR3 runs to 14 residues. In DNA form, the CDR3 reads TGTGCCAGCACCCCGGGACTAGCGGGAGGGAAGCAGTACTTC. This codes for CASTPGLAGGKQYF.

This clone was picked up one time. The chain is built from TRBV19 and TRBJ1-5, with unresolved D. V was cut by 2 bases and J by 2 bases, with 10 bases left in between. CDR1 and CDR2 from the germline V gene are LNHDA and SQIVND (reference sequence). This CDR3 is 15 amino acids long. CDR3 sequence (DNA): TGTGCCAGTAGTATAATCGGGGTAGGCAATCAGCCCCAGCATTTT. Translation gives CASSIIGVGNQPQHF.

This clone showed up just a few times. The chain links TRBV6-2 or TRBV6-3 to TRBJ2-7, with D possibly matching TRBD2 (5 bases). V was trimmed by 0 bases and J by 3 bases, leaving 9 bases between them. In germline, CDR1 is MNHEY, CDR2 SVGEGT. The CDR3 is 14 amino acids. CDR3 sequence: CASSYSPGIYEQYF. The CDR3, as DNA: TGTGCCAGCAGTTACTCGCCGGGGATCTACGAGCAGTACTTC.

V gene TRBV4-1 combines with J gene TRBJ2-7; TRBD1 might be the D (6 bases). CDR1 MGHRA and CDR2 YSYEKL come from the germline V gene. V lost 2 bases and J 0 bases, leaving 11 bases between the germline ends. CDR3 length: 15 residues. For the CDR3, the DNA is TGCGCCAGCAGCCAAAGACAGGAGCTCTCCTACGAGCAGTACTTC. This codes for CASSQRQELSYEQYF.

V gene TRBV7-2 combines with J gene TRBJ2-5; D is possibly TRBD2 (6 bases). Germline V gene data show CDR1 as SGHTA and CDR2 as FQGNSA. The ends were cut back, 3 bases at V and 5 bases at J, with 13 bases in the middle. CDR3 length equals 14 residues. The CDR3, as DNA: TGTGCCAGCAGCTTCGGGGGAGGAGGGGAGACCCAGTACTTC. Translating gives CASSFGGGGETQYF.

V and J are TRBV13 and TRBJ1-6, with a possible D match to TRBD1 (5 bases). Germline V gene sequence: CDR1 PRHDT, CDR2 FYEKMQ (reference sequence). With 5 bases removed from V and 7 bases from J, the gap between germline ends came to 15 bases. This CDR3 has 15 amino acids. CDR3 nucleotide sequence: TGTGCCAGCAGCATGGGGCCATCCCCGAATTCACCCCTCCACTTT. Residues: CASSMGPSPNSPLHF.

The chain uses TRBV11-2 and TRBJ1-2; 9 nucleotides line up with TRBD1. The V gene end was trimmed by 4 bases and the J gene end by 8 bases; junction bases not matched to a gene: 11. This CDR3 contains 15 residues. Germline V lookup: CDR1 SGHAT, CDR2 FQNNGV. CDR3 sequence: CASSSRDRDRWGYTF. The DNA of the CDR3 is TGTGCCAGCAGCTCAAGGGACAGGGATCGTTGGGGCTACACCTTC.

The chain couples TRBV9 to TRBJ1-5, with 10 bases identical to TRBD1. J lost 5 bases, V lost 4 bases, and 12 bases had no gene match. In germline, CDR1 is SGDLS, CDR2 YYNGEE. This CDR3 has 17 amino acids. CDR3: CASSPGQGIPGHQPQHF. In DNA, the CDR3 is TGTGCCAGCAGCCCGGGACAGGGGATCCCCGGTCATCAGCCCCAGCATTTT.

The chain has TRBV27 and TRBJ2-7; tentative D call: TRBD1 (6 bases). The length of the CDR3 is 16 residues. Trimming took off 7 bases at V and 6 bases at J, with 25 bases between the two ends. Germline V lookup: CDR1 MNHEY, CDR2 SMNVEV (reference sequence). The CDR3 here is CASKALSDRRLLEQYF. CDR3 DNA sequence: TGTGCCAGCAAAGCCCTCTCCGACAGGCGCCTCCTCGAGCAGTACTTC.

The chain links TRBV3-1 (or the pseudogene TRBV3-2) to TRBJ1-2; TRBD1 aligns across 7 bases. Per germline, CDR1 LGHDT and CDR2 YNNKEL (reference sequence). The CDR3 is 13 amino acids. V dropped 7 bases and J dropped 14; count of bases not matched to a gene: 16. CDR3 loop: CASIGTARLGLTF. CDR3 DNA: TGTGCCAGCATAGGGACAGCTCGGCTAGGGTTGACCTTC.

The V and J genes are TRBV15 and TRBJ2-7; no reliable D call. Germline V gene data show CDR1 as LNHNV and CDR2 as YYDKDF (reference sequence). The CDR3 is made up of 17 amino acids. V lost 5 bases to trimming and J lost 6 bases, with 26 bases between them. Here the CDR3 DNA reads TGTGCCACCAGCTCAACCCGAACTTTACTCCTTTTGTCCGAGCAGTACTTC. Residues: CATSSTRTLLLLSEQYF.

The chain couples TRBV30 to TRBJ2-7; no reliable D call. V lost 5 bases to trimming and J lost 1 base, with 9 bases between them. Germline-derived CDR1 and CDR2 are GTSNPN and SVGIG (reference sequence). CDR3 length: 12 amino acids. The CDR3 nucleotides read TGTGCCTGGGGCGGAGTATCCTACGAGCAGTACTTC. Amino acids: CAWGGVSYEQYF.

The chain has TRBV4-3 and TRBJ2-2, with D possibly being TRBD2 (5 bases). Germline assignment: CDR1 LGHNA and CDR2 YSLEER. Between the trimmed V and J ends, which lost 0 bases and 6 bases, there was a span of 17 bases. This CDR3 spans 17 amino acids. The CDR3 DNA reads as TGCGCCAGCAGCCAAGACGAGGCTAGCTCGATCGCCGGGGAGCTGTTTTTT. This encodes CASSQDEASSIAGELFF.

The chain carries TRBV6-6 and TRBJ1-1; the D gene is possibly TRBD1 (6 bases). Looked up from germline, CDR1 is MNHNY and CDR2 is SVGAGI (reference sequence). The CDR3 spans 13 residues. V was trimmed by 6 bases and J by 1 base, leaving 9 bases between them. The CDR3 DNA is TGTGCCAGCAGCCGGGGACAGAACACTGAAGCTTTCTTT. This gives the protein CASSRGQNTEAFF.

V gene TRBV2 combines with J gene TRBJ1-2, with 7 bases that match TRBD1. With 3 bases clipped from V and 4 bases from J, the junction kept 5 bases outside the gene matches. CDR3 length: 14 amino acids. Germline CDR1 and CDR2: SNHLY and FYNNEI. CDR3 sequence (DNA): TGTGCCAGCAGTGACCTGGAGGGGGCCTATGGCTACACCTTC. Protein sequence: CASSDLEGAYGYTF.

CDR3 DNA: TGTGCCAGCAGTTTTCTAGCGGGAACCTACGAGCAGTACTTC. This encodes CASSFLAGTYEQYF. V gene TRBV28 combines with J gene TRBJ2-7; 9 bases are shared with TRBD2. The CDR3 spans 14 residues. Germline V gene data show CDR1 as MDHEN and CDR2 as SYDVKM. The J segment lost 2 bases and the V segment lost 3 bases, leaving 2 bases of the junction unmatched.

The chain links TRBV15 to TRBJ2-4; D is perhaps TRBD1 (6 bases). The germline V and J ends were trimmed by 1 base and 6 bases, with 16 bases remaining between them. CDR3 length: 16 residues. Germline CDR1 is LNHNV and CDR2 is YYDKDF (reference sequence). The CDR3 DNA is TGTGCCACCAGCAGAGTTTTTATTGGACAGTTAAACATTCAGTACTTC. This translates into CATSRVFIGQLNIQYF.

The chain links TRBV27 to TRBJ2-7; D unresolved. V lost 5 bases and J lost 0, with 8 bases in between. Germline V gene data show CDR1 as MNHEY and CDR2 as SMNVEV (reference sequence). The CDR3 consists of 13 residues. This CDR3 reads CASSITTSYEQYF. CDR3 DNA: TGTGCCAGCAGTATAACTACCTCCTACGAGCAGTACTTC.

The genes are TRBV19 and TRBJ1-1; 8 bases line up with TRBD1. Germline CDR1 reads LNHDA; CDR2 reads SQIVND (reference sequence). J lost 4 bases, V lost 6 bases, and 7 bases had no gene match. The CDR3 is made up of 14 amino acids. The chain's CDR3 is CASRSGGQGTEAFF. The CDR3 DNA reads TGTGCCAGTAGGTCAGGGGGCCAGGGCACTGAAGCTTTCTTT.

This clone showed up just a few times. This sequence joins TRBV29-1 and TRBJ2-7; 7 bases are a match to TRBD2. CDR1 and CDR2 from the germline V gene are SQVTM and ANQGSEA. This CDR3 region has 16 residues. With 7 bases clipped from V and 3 bases from J, the junction kept 18 bases outside the gene matches. CDR3 loop: CSGLGGRAPGYYEQYF. CDR3 bases: TGCAGCGGCCTGGGGGGGAGGGCCCCTGGATACTACGAGCAGTACTTC.